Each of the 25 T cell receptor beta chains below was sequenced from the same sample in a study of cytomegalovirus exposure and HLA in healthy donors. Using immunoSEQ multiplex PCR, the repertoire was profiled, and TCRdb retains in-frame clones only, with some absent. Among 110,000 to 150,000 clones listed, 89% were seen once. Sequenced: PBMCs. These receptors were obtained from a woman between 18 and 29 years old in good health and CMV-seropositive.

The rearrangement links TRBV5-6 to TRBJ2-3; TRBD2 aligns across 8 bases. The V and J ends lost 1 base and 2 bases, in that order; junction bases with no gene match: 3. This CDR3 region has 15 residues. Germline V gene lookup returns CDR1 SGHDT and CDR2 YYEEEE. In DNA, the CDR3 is TGTGCCAGCAGCTTGAGGACTAGCTACACAGATACGCAGTATTTT. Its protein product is CASSLRTSYTDTQYF.

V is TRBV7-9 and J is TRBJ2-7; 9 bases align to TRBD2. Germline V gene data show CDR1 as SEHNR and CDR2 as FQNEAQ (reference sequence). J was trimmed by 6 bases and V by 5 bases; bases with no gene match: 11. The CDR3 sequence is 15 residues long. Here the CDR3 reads CASSPRGGGVIEQYF. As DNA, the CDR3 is TGTGCCAGCAGCCCGCGGGGCGGGGGGGTGATCGAGCAGTACTTC.

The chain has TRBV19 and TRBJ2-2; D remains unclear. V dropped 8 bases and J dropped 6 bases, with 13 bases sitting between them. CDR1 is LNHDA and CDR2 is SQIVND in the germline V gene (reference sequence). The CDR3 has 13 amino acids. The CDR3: CASLAAFPGELFF. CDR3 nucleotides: TGTGCCAGTTTGGCCGCCTTTCCCGGGGAGCTGTTTTTT.

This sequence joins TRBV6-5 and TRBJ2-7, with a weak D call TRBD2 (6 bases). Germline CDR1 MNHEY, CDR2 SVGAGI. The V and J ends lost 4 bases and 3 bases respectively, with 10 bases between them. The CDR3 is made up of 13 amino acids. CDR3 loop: CASSSLTSYEQYF. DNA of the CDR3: TGTGCCAGCAGTTCCCTGACTAGCTACGAGCAGTACTTC.

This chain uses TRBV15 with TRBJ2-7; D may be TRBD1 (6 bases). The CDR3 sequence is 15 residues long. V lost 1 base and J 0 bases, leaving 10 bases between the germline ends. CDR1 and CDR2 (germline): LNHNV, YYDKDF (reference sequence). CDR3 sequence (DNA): TGTGCCACCAGCAGAGGGGTACAGGGCTCCTACGAGCAGTACTTC. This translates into CATSRGVQGSYEQYF. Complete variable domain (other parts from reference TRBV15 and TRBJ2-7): DAMVIQNPRYQVTQFGKPVTLSCSQTLNHNVMYWYQQKSSQAPKLLFHYYDKDFNNEADTPDNFQSRRPNTSFCFLDIRSPGLGDTAMYLCATSRGVQGSYEQYFGPGTRLTVT.

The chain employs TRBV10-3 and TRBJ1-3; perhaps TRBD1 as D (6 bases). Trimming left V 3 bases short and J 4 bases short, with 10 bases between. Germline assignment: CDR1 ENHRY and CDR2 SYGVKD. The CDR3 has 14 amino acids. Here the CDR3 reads CAISELGAGNTIYF. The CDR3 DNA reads TGTGCCATCAGTGAATTGGGGGCGGGAAACACCATATATTTT.

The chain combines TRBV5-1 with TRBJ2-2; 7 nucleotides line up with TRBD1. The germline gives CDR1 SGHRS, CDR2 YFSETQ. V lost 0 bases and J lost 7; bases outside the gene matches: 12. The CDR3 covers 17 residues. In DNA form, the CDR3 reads TGCGCCAGCAGCTTGGCGGACAGGCCGGAGCTTGGCGGGGAGCTGTTTTTT. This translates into CASSLADRPELGGELFF.

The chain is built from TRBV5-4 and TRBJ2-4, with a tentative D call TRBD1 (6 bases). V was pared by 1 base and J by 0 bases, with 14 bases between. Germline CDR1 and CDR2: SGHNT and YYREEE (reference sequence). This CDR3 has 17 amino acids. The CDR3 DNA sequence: TGTGCCAGCAGCTTGTCGCCCGGACAGATAGCCAAAAACATTCAGTACTTC. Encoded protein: CASSLSPGQIAKNIQYF.

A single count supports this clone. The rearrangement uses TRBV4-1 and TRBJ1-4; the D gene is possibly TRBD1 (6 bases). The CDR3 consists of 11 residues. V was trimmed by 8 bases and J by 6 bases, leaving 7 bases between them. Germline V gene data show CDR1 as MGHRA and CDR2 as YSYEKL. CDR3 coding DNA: TGCGCCAGCGGACAGTATGAAAAACTGTTTTTT. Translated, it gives CASGQYEKLFF.

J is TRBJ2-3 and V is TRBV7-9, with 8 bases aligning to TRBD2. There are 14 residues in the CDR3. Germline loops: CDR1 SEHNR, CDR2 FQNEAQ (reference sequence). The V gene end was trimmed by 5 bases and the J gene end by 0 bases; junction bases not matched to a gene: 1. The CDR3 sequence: CASSRGGSTDTQYF. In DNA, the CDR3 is TGTGCCAGCAGCCGGGGGGGAAGCACAGATACGCAGTATTTT. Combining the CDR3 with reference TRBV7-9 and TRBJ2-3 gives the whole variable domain DTGVSQNPRHKITKRGQNVTFRCDPISEHNRLYWYRQTLGQGPEFLTYFQNEAQLEKSRLLSDRFSAERPKGSFSTLEIQRTEQGDSAMYLCASSRGGSTDTQYFGPGTRLTVL.

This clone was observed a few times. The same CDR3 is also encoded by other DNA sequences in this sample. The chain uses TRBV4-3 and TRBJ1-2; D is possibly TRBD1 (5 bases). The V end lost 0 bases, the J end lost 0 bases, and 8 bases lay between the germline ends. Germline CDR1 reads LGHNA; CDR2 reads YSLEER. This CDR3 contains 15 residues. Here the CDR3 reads CASSQDAGANYGYTF. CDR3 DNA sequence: TGCGCCAGCAGCCAAGATGCGGGGGCTAACTATGGCTACACCTTC.

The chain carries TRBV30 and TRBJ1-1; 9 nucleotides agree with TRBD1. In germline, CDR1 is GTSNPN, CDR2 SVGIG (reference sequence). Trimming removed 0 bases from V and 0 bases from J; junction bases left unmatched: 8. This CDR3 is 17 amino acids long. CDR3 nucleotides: TGTGCCTGGAGTGTATGGGACAGGGCGGACATGAACACTGAAGCTTTCTTT. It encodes CAWSVWDRADMNTEAFF.

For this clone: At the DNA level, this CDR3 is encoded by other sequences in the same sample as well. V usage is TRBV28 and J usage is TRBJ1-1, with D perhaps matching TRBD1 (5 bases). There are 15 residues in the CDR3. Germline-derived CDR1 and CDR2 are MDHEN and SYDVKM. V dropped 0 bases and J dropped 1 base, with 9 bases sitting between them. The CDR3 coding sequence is TGTGCCAGCAGTTTATGGGGGGGGTCGAACACTGAAGCTTTCTTT. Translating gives CASSLWGGSNTEAFF.

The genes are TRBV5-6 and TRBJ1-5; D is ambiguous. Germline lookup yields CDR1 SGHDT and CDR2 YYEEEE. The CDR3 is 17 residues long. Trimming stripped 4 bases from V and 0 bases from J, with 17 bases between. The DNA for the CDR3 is TGTGCCAGCAGCCAGACGAGGGCAGAAGTTAGCAATCAGCCCCAGCATTTT. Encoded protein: CASSQTRAEVSNQPQHF.

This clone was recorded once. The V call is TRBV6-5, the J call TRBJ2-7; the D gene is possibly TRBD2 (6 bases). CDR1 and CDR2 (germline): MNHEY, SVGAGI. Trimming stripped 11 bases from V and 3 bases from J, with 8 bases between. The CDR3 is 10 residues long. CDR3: CAGGDYEQYF. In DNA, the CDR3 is TGTGCCGGAGGGGACTACGAGCAGTACTTC.

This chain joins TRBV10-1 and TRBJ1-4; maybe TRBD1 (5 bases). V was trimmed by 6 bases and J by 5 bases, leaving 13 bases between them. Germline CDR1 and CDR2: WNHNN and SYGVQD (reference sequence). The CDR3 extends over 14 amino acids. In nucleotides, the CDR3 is TGCGCCAGCAGCGGGGGACCGAGAAATGAAAAACTGTTTTTT. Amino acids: CASSGGPRNEKLFF.

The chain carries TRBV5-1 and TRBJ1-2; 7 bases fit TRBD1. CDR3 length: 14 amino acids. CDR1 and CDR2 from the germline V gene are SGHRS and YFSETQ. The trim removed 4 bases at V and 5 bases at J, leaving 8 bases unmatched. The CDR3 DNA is TGCGCCAGCAGCACCTGGACAGGTCGTTATGGCTACACCTTC. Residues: CASSTWTGRYGYTF. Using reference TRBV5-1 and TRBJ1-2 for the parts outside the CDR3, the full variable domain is KAGVTQTPRYLIKTRGQQVTLSCSPISGHRSVSWYQQTPGQGLQFLFEYFSETQRNKGNFPGRFSGRQFSNSRSEMNVSTLELGDSALYLCASSTWTGRYGYTFGSGTRLTVV.

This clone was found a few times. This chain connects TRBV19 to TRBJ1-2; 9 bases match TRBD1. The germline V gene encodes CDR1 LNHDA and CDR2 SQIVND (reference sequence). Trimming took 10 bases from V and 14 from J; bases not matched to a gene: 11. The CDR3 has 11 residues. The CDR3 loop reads CATRTGAVKTF. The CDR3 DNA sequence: TGTGCCACTAGGACAGGGGCCGTAAAGACCTTC.

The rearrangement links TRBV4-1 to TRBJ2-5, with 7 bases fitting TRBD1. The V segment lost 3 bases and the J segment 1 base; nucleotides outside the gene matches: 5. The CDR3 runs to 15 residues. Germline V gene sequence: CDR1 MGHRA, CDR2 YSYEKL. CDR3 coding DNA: TGCGCCAGCAGCCACCGGGACAGCCTCCAAGAGACCCAGTACTTC. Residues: CASSHRDSLQETQYF.

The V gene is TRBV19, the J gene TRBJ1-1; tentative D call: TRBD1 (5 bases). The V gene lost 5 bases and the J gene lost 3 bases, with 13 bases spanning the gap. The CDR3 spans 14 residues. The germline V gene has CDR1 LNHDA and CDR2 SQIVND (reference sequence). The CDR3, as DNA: TGTGCCAGTAGTGTTTCAGGGTGGGACACTGAAGCTTTCTTT. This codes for CASSVSGWDTEAFF.

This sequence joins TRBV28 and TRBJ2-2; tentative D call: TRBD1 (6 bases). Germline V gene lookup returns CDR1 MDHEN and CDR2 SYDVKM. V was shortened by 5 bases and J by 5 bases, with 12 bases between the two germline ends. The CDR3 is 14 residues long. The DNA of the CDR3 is TGTGCCAGCAGTGGCGACAGGCCGACCGGGGAGCTGTTTTTT. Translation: CASSGDRPTGELFF.

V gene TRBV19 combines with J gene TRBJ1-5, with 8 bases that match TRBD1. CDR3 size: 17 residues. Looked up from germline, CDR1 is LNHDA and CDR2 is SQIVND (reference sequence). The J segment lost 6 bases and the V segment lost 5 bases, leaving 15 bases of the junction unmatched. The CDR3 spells CASSRRQGARLVQPQHF. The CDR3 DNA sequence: TGTGCCAGTAGTCGGCGGCAGGGGGCGCGGCTGGTTCAGCCCCAGCATTTT.

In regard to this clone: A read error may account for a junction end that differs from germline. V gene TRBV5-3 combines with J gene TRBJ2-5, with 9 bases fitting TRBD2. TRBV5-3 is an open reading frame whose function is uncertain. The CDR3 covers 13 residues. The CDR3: CACVSGGQKTQYF. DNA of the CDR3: TGTGCCTGCGTTAGCGGGGGCCAAAAGACCCAGTACTTC.

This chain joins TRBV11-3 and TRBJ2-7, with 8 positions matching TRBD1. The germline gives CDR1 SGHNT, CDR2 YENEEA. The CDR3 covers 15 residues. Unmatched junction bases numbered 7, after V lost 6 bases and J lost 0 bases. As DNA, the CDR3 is TGTGCCAGCAGTTCCTCCGGGACAGGCTCCTACGAGCAGTACTTC. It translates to CASSSSGTGSYEQYF.

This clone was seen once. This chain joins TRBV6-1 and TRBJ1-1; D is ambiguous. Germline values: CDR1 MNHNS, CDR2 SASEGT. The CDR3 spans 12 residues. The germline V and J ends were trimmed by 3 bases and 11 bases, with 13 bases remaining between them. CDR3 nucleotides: TGTGCCAGCAGTGACCGGTCGGGGAGGGCTTTCTTT. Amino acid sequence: CASSDRSGRAFF.